The clone carrying this T cell receptor beta chain was seen a few times. Its antigen is undetermined. The junction does not match germline at one end; this may be a read error. This entry is derived from a study of T-cell reconstitution after alpha-beta-depleted transplantation in children. Study-level findings and limits: Newly produced T cells mostly accounted for T-cell counts and diversity one year post-transplant. Where some patients showed high TCRbeta diversity at day 60, it came from recipient T cells and thymic progenitors that had survived. Two months or so post-transplant, alpha-beta T cells reportedly derived from several hundred expanded graft clones.

CDR1 DFQATT and CDR2 SNEGSKA come from the germline V gene (reference sequence). The length of the CDR3 is 17 residues. The authors prepared the TCRbeta library with unique molecular identifiers. In TCRdb, the PCR reads were re-called with MiXCR into one record per CDR3 protein. This table has roughly 150,000 distinct CDR3 sequences, around 10% appearing once. This chain joins TRBV20-1 and TRBJ2-5; TRBD2 agrees at 11 bases. The material sequenced was PBMCs, taken before TCRalphabeta/CD19-depleted stem cell transplant. This clonotype was sampled from a boy younger than 10 with acute myeloid leukemia, due to receive a stem cell transplant. This CDR3 is CCASPTTGLADQETQYF. CDR3 in DNA: TGCTGTGCTAGTCCTACGACGGGACTAGCGGATCAAGAGACCCAGTACTTC.